This T cell receptor beta chain was documented in a study of blood T cell repertoires in COVID-19 (dated by TCRdb to 2018 to 2021). About the full investigation: Samples from collaborators originated in the United States, Italy and Spain and spanned both the acute and convalescent phases of COVID-19. Nearly every sample came with metadata listing a de-identified subject ID, COVID-19 status, age in years and sex. HLA class I and class II types, where available, came from metadata supplied by the sample provider rather than from assay-based typing. The dataset comprised deeply sampled blood TCRbeta repertoires from subjects exposed to, actively infected with, or recovered from COVID-19. The material from the prospective study consisted of cDNA or gDNA derived from T cells, B-cell-depleted T cells, or PBMCs. The repertoires were released in a freely available public database intended as a resource for research on the immune response to SARS-CoV-2. The samples were drawn from two sources: the first 160 participants of the ongoing ImmuneRACE study, and 1,000 to 1,500 subjects contributed by 6 global collaborators. The investigation overall reported the following: The quantity of clinical and demographic metadata differed by source and by participant and was supplied without curation.

Turning to this clone: What this receptor recognizes is not known. Base qualities are missing; no much larger clone stands one base away.

Trimming at the junction amounts to 6 bases on V and 3 bases on J, and the germline ends lie 11 bases apart. Based on the germline V gene, the CDR1 and CDR2 sequences are MNHEY and SVGAGI. The CDR3 runs 13 residues from the cysteine to the phenylalanine. The retained sequence is limited to the CDR3, 39 bases, with the frame set at the first base. TCRbeta CDR3 regions were amplified from genomic DNA by means of the immunoSEQ Assay, a bias-controlled multiplex PCR. Under the source paper's analysis protocol: Within the assay, amplification of reference gene primers was used to estimate how many nucleated cells each sample contained. Sequence reads were collapsed and filtered to measure the absolute abundance of every unique TCRbeta CDR3 rearrangement. For each sample, productive Simpson clonality was calculated as the square root of Simpson's diversity index over productive rearrangements. TCRdb provides this immuneACCESS table in a form limited to in-frame rearrangements. Some clones are lacking; in checked studies, under half of them reflect an unresolved V gene, and why the rest are absent is not known. That table furnishes V, J and clone size, whereas the DNA furnished D and trimming. The sample table lists about 200,000 clones, about 88% of them with a count of one. 4.5% to 5.5% of the sample belongs to the ten largest clones.

Participants in the prospective study were aged 18 to 89 years, lived in about two dozen United States geographic areas, and enrolled through a virtual design. In the prospective study, participants were assigned to cohorts based on the clinical history participants reported in a screening survey and a study questionnaire. Exposed participants had been in contact, within 2 weeks of entering the study, with a person who had a PCR-confirmed or clinician-diagnosed case of COVID-19. Each participant in the prospective study had whole blood, serum and a nasopharyngeal or oropharyngeal swab collected by mobile phlebotomists. Additional blood draws and questionnaires over a 2-month period could optionally be provided by prospective study participants. Prospective study blood samples were shipped either frozen or at room temperature before DNA extraction.

The sequencing sample was made of PBMCs or T cells enriched from blood (not recorded which). The receptor chain draws on TRBV6-5 and TRBJ1-1; perhaps TRBD1 is the D gene, with 5 bases matching. The clonotype comes from a woman aged 25-40 years who had been exposed to COVID-19. CDR3 loop: CASRTQGDTEAFF. Here is the DNA: TGTGCCAGCAGGACGCAGGGCGACACTGAAGCTTTCTTT.